The clone carrying this T cell receptor (beta chain) came up many times. TCRdb re-analysed the 5' RACE reads in MiXCR, keeping a single row per CDR3 protein. The sample shows approximately 250,000 distinct CDR3 sequences, 20% to 30% of them seen only once. The data are from a study of CD8 T cells in ankylosing spondylitis. The V end lost 6 bases, the J end lost 2 bases, and 11 bases lay between the germline ends. The CDR3 length is 13 residues. The sequenced sample was blood, either unsorted or a sorted T cell fraction (not recorded which). The chain uses TRBV12-3 or TRBV12-4 and TRBJ2-7; D might be TRBD2 (5 bases). The TCR was taken from a male donor with ankylosing spondylitis or in good health (not recorded which). The CDR3 bases are TGTGCCAGCAGCGTCTCCGGGACCTACGAGCAGTACTTC. Amino acid sequence: CASSVSGTYEQYF.